The rows below give T cell receptor beta chains drawn from one sample of a study of blood T cell repertoires in COVID-19. Clones were sequenced by immunoSEQ multiplex PCR, and TCRdb holds only the in-frame ones, with some missing. This sample has about 190,000 clones, with about 85% found just once. The sequenced material came from peripheral blood. The receptors come from a man aged 65-85 years with active or convalescent COVID-19. Both conserved end residues are part of each CDR3. Fields, in order: CDR3 length, J gene, clone size, D gene, V gene, CDR3 protein, CDR3 DNA. A D gene is named only where the DNA matches it firmly. Part of the rows lack a size; the others show once, few, many or a class for expanded clones.

len: 15; j_gene: TRBJ1-5; abundance: few; d_gene: TRBD1; v_gene: TRBV19; CDR3aa: CASSLRTGNNQPQHF; CDR3nt: TGTGCCAGTAGCCTCCGGACAGGGAACAATCAGCCCCAGCATTTT
len: 14; j_gene: TRBJ1-2; abundance: few; d_gene: TRBD1; v_gene: TRBV28; CDR3aa: CASSYDRGPYGYTF; CDR3nt: TGTGCCAGCAGTTATGACAGGGGTCCCTATGGCTACACCTTC
len: 16; j_gene: TRBJ1-1; abundance: once; d_gene: TRBD1; v_gene: TRBV4-3; CDR3aa: CASSQERGLEVTEAFF; CDR3nt: TGCGCCAGCAGCCAAGAGAGGGGGCTTGAGGTAACTGAAGCTTTCTTT
len: 14; j_gene: TRBJ1-2; abundance: NA; d_gene: NA; v_gene: TRBV5-1; CDR3aa: CASSRLQGNYGYTF; CDR3nt: TGCGCCAGCAGCCGATTACAGGGTAACTATGGCTACACCTTC
len: 17; j_gene: TRBJ2-3; abundance: NA; d_gene: NA; v_gene: TRBV18; CDR3aa: CASSPLVLSTSTDTQYF; CDR3nt: TGTGCCAGCTCCCCCTTAGTTCTGAGCACGAGCACAGATACGCAGTATTTT
len: 14; j_gene: TRBJ2-5; abundance: NA; d_gene: TRBD1; v_gene: TRBV24-1; CDR3aa: CATGTGGNMETQYF; CDR3nt: TGTGCCACCGGAACAGGGGGTAATATGGAGACCCAGTACTTC
len: 14; j_gene: TRBJ2-3; abundance: NA; d_gene: TRBD1; v_gene: TRBV19; CDR3aa: CASSPRDRPDTQYF; CDR3nt: TGTGCCAGTAGTCCCCGGGACAGACCAGATACGCAGTATTTT
len: 13; j_gene: TRBJ1-1; abundance: NA; d_gene: NA; v_gene: TRBV29-1; CDR3aa: CSVEGGLNTEAFF; CDR3nt: TGCAGCGTTGAAGGGGGCCTGAACACTGAAGCTTTCTTT
len: 13; j_gene: TRBJ2-2; abundance: NA; d_gene: TRBD1; v_gene: TRBV19; CDR3aa: CATRNRGTGELFF; CDR3nt: TGTGCCACCAGAAACAGGGGCACCGGGGAGCTGTTTTTT
len: 13; j_gene: TRBJ1-6; abundance: NA; d_gene: TRBD1; v_gene: TRBV6-5; CDR3aa: CASSYDREYPLHF; CDR3nt: TGTGCCAGCAGTTACGACAGGGAATATCCCCTCCACTTT
len: 12; j_gene: TRBJ1-1; abundance: NA; d_gene: NA; v_gene: TRBV28; CDR3aa: CASSLGLGEAFF; CDR3nt: TGTGCCAGCAGTTTGGGCTTGGGCGAAGCTTTCTTT
len: 16; j_gene: TRBJ2-6; abundance: NA; d_gene: NA; v_gene: TRBV5-1; CDR3aa: CASSRLDNSGANVLTF; CDR3nt: TGCGCCAGCAGCCGACTGGATAACTCTGGGGCCAACGTCCTGACTTTC
len: 14; j_gene: TRBJ2-3; abundance: NA; d_gene: NA; v_gene: TRBV10-3; CDR3aa: CAISDPGGTDTQYF; CDR3nt: TGTGCCATCAGTGACCCCGGAGGCACAGATACGCAGTATTTT
len: 17; j_gene: TRBJ2-1; abundance: few; d_gene: TRBD2; v_gene: TRBV28; CDR3aa: CASRWTSFSLIYNEQFF; CDR3nt: TGTGCCAGTAGGTGGACTAGCTTCTCTCTCATCTACAATGAGCAGTTCTTC
len: 17; j_gene: TRBJ2-1; abundance: NA; d_gene: TRBD2; v_gene: TRBV4-1; CDR3aa: CASSQDELAVPYNEQFF; CDR3nt: TGCGCCAGCAGCCAAGATGAACTAGCGGTCCCATACAATGAGCAGTTCTTC
len: 14; j_gene: TRBJ1-1; abundance: NA; d_gene: TRBD1; v_gene: TRBV10-1; CDR3aa: CARHKQGLNTEAFF; CDR3nt: TGCGCCAGACATAAACAGGGGTTGAACACTGAAGCTTTCTTT
len: 15; j_gene: TRBJ2-1; abundance: once; d_gene: TRBD2; v_gene: TRBV24-1; CDR3aa: CATSLAGVRGNEQFF; CDR3nt: TGTGCCACCAGTCTAGCGGGAGTTAGGGGGAATGAGCAGTTCTTC
len: 13; j_gene: TRBJ2-3; abundance: NA; d_gene: TRBD2; v_gene: TRBV5-4; CDR3aa: CASGGGGTDTQYF; CDR3nt: TGTGCCAGCGGTGGGGGGGGCACAGATACGCAGTATTTT
len: 15; j_gene: TRBJ2-4; abundance: NA; d_gene: TRBD1; v_gene: TRBV19; CDR3aa: CASSGVTGGRDIQYF; CDR3nt: TGTGCCAGTAGTGGTGTGACAGGGGGAAGGGACATTCAGTACTTC
len: 13; j_gene: TRBJ2-2; abundance: NA; d_gene: TRBD1; v_gene: TRBV11-2; CDR3aa: CASRLQGTGELFF; CDR3nt: TGTGCCAGCAGACTACAGGGGACCGGGGAGCTGTTTTTT
len: 13; j_gene: TRBJ1-2; abundance: NA; d_gene: NA; v_gene: TRBV2; CDR3aa: CASRGEPSYGYTF; CDR3nt: TGTGCCAGCCGTGGCGAACCGAGCTATGGCTACACCTTC
len: 16; j_gene: TRBJ1-5; abundance: once; d_gene: NA; v_gene: TRBV28; CDR3aa: CASSKLGGYSNQPQHF; CDR3nt: TGTGCCAGCAGTAAACTCGGGGGATATAGCAATCAGCCCCAGCATTTT
len: 15; j_gene: TRBJ2-3; abundance: NA; d_gene: TRBD1; v_gene: TRBV2; CDR3aa: CASSEEQGVVDTQYF; CDR3nt: TGTGCCAGCAGTGAGGAACAGGGGGTGGTAGATACGCAGTATTTT
len: 13; j_gene: TRBJ2-2; abundance: NA; d_gene: NA; v_gene: TRBV9; CDR3aa: CASSVGYIGELFF; CDR3nt: TGTGCCAGCAGCGTCGGGTACATCGGGGAGCTGTTTTTT
len: 15; j_gene: TRBJ1-2; abundance: NA; d_gene: NA; v_gene: TRBV21-1; CDR3aa: CASSKVGGLGYGYTF; CDR3nt: TGTGCCAGCAGCAAAGTGGGAGGGCTCGGCTATGGCTACACCTTC
len: 16; j_gene: TRBJ2-1; abundance: NA; d_gene: TRBD2; v_gene: TRBV18; CDR3aa: CASSPPSGGSYNEQFF; CDR3nt: TGTGCCAGCTCACCACCGTCGGGGGGGTCCTACAATGAGCAGTTCTTC
len: 12; j_gene: TRBJ2-3; abundance: NA; d_gene: NA; v_gene: TRBV7-2; CDR3aa: CASSSGVNTQYF; CDR3nt: TGTGCCAGCAGTTCAGGGGTAAATACGCAGTATTTT
len: 14; j_gene: TRBJ1-4; abundance: NA; d_gene: TRBD1; v_gene: TRBV5-4; CDR3aa: CASSRDRSNEKLFF; CDR3nt: TGTGCCAGCAGCCGGGACAGGTCTAATGAAAAACTGTTTTTT
len: 17; j_gene: TRBJ2-2; abundance: NA; d_gene: NA; v_gene: TRBV3-1/TRBV3-2; CDR3aa: CASSQVAGQKNTGELFF; CDR3nt: TGTGCCAGCAGCCAGGTCGCGGGACAGAAGAACACCGGGGAGCTGTTTTTT
len: 13; j_gene: TRBJ2-7; abundance: NA; d_gene: NA; v_gene: TRBV7-9; CDR3aa: CASSSSTGYEQYF; CDR3nt: TGTGCCAGCAGCTCCTCAACAGGGTACGAGCAGTACTTC
len: 13; j_gene: TRBJ2-5; abundance: NA; d_gene: TRBD1; v_gene: TRBV7-2; CDR3aa: CASSPGQGETQYF; CDR3nt: TGTGCCAGCAGCCCAGGACAGGGGGAGACCCAGTACTTC
len: 14; j_gene: TRBJ1-1; abundance: NA; d_gene: NA; v_gene: TRBV7-8; CDR3aa: CASSLLQASTEAFF; CDR3nt: TGTGCCAGCAGCTTATTACAGGCTTCCACTGAAGCTTTCTTT
len: 15; j_gene: TRBJ1-1; abundance: NA; d_gene: TRBD1; v_gene: TRBV6-5; CDR3aa: CASSTRGLSNTEAFF; CDR3nt: TGTGCCAGCAGTACCAGGGGGCTGTCGAACACTGAAGCTTTCTTT
len: 13; j_gene: TRBJ1-2; abundance: NA; d_gene: NA; v_gene: TRBV27; CDR3aa: CASSFANGYGYTF; CDR3nt: TGTGCCAGCAGTTTCGCAAACGGTTATGGCTACACCTTC
len: 16; j_gene: TRBJ1-6; abundance: NA; d_gene: TRBD1; v_gene: TRBV15; CDR3aa: CATSMGQGRIGSPLHF; CDR3nt: TGTGCCACCAGCATGGGACAGGGCAGGATCGGGTCACCCCTCCACTTT
len: 15; j_gene: TRBJ2-5; abundance: NA; d_gene: TRBD1; v_gene: TRBV2; CDR3aa: CASTLGTGGLQTQYF; CDR3nt: TGTGCCAGCACCCTTGGGACAGGGGGCCTACAGACCCAGTACTTC
len: 14; j_gene: TRBJ2-3; abundance: NA; d_gene: TRBD2; v_gene: TRBV5-1; CDR3aa: CASSLEASGGAQYF; CDR3nt: TGCGCCAGCAGCTTGGAGGCTAGCGGGGGGGCCCAGTATTTT
len: 14; j_gene: TRBJ1-2; abundance: NA; d_gene: TRBD1; v_gene: TRBV27; CDR3aa: CASSLQGANYGYTF; CDR3nt: TGTGCCAGCAGTTTACAGGGGGCTAACTATGGCTACACCTTC
len: 13; j_gene: TRBJ1-2; abundance: NA; d_gene: NA; v_gene: TRBV24-1; CDR3aa: CATSETRGYGYTF; CDR3nt: TGTGCCACCAGTGAAACAAGGGGCTATGGCTACACCTTC
len: 15; j_gene: TRBJ2-3; abundance: NA; d_gene: NA; v_gene: TRBV5-1; CDR3aa: CASGPPQGDPDTQYF; CDR3nt: TGCGCCAGCGGACCCCCGCAGGGCGACCCAGATACGCAGTATTTT
len: 16; j_gene: TRBJ2-2; abundance: NA; d_gene: TRBD1; v_gene: TRBV7-7; CDR3aa: CASSTRTPTGGGELFF; CDR3nt: TGTGCTAGCAGCACCCGGACCCCCACAGGGGGCGGGGAGCTGTTTTTT